The 4 T cell receptor beta chains reported below all come from one sample, sequenced in a study of T cells in narcolepsy. Measured with immunoSEQ multiplex PCR; TCRdb has only the in-frame clones, and not every one. This sample has just over 20,000 clones, with 75% to 90% found just once. Sequencing used memory (CD45RA-) CD4+ T cells from blood. Receptor source: a human donor in good health.

This chain connects TRBV29-1 to TRBJ2-7; 10 bases align to TRBD1. There are 14 residues in the CDR3. Germline V gene lookup returns CDR1 SQVTM and CDR2 ANQGSEA. Losses at the gene ends were 7 bases for V and 6 bases for J; bases not matched to a gene: 12. CDR3 amino acids: CSAGTGAPSSEQYF. Here the CDR3 DNA reads TGCAGCGCCGGGACAGGGGCTCCTTCGTCCGAGCAGTACTTC.

The chain joins TRBV7-2 to TRBJ2-7; D is uncertain. The CDR3 length is 15 residues. Germline CDR1 SGHTA, CDR2 FQGNSA. V gave up 0 bases and J gave up 2 bases, with 11 bases separating them. CDR3 in amino acids: CASSLAPATTYEQYF. CDR3 in DNA: TGTGCCAGCAGCTTAGCCCCTGCTACCACCTACGAGCAGTACTTC. The whole variable domain, remainder taken from reference TRBV7-2 and TRBJ2-7, is GAGVSQSPSNKVTEKGKDVELRCDPISGHTALYWYRQSLGQGLEFLIYFQGNSAPDKSGLPSDRFSAERTGGSVSTLTIQRTQQEDSAVYLCASSLAPATTYEQYFGPGTRLTVT.

The CDR3 spells CASSPVGSGANVLTF. In DNA form, the CDR3 reads TGTGCCAGCAGCCCTGTTGGCTCTGGGGCCAACGTCCTGACTTTC. The V call is TRBV13, the J call TRBJ2-6, with D unresolved. Germline lookup yields CDR1 PRHDT and CDR2 FYEKMQ (reference sequence). V lost 5 bases, J lost 0 bases, and 8 bases lay in between. This CDR3 spans 15 amino acids.

The chain couples TRBV7-2 to TRBJ2-5; 12 positions match TRBD2. The CDR3 length is 17 residues. The ends lost 1 base at V and 5 bases at J; junction bases unmatched: 8. Germline CDR1 reads SGHTA; CDR2 reads FQGNSA. The CDR3 sequence: CASSLVLTSGRRETQYF. CDR3 bases: TGTGCCAGCAGCTTAGTATTAACTAGCGGGAGGAGGGAGACCCAGTACTTC.